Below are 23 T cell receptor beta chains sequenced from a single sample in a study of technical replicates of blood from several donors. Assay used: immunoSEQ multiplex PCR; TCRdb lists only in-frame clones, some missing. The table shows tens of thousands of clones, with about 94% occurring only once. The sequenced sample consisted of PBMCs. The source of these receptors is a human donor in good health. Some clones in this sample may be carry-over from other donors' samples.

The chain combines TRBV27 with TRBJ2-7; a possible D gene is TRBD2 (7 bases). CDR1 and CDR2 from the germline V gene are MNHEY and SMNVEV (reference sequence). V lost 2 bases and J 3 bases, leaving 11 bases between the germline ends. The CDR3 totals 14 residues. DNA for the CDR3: TGTGCCAGCAGTTTACGGGGGGCAAGCTACGAGCAGTACTTC. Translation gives CASSLRGASYEQYF.

The CDR3 DNA follows: TGCAGCGTTGGTCTGGGCACCTATGGCTACACCTTC. Amino acids: CSVGLGTYGYTF. The chain couples TRBV29-1 to TRBJ1-2, with no clear D. CDR3 length: 12 residues. Germline CDR1 and CDR2: SQVTM and ANQGSEA. The V gene lost 4 bases and the J gene lost 4 bases, with 10 bases spanning the gap.

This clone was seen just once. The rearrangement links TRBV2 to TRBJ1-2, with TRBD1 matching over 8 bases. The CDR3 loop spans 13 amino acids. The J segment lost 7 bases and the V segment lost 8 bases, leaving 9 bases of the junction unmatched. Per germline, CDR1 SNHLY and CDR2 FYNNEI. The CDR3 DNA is TGTGCCAGCGGAGGACAGGGAGCTCTTGGCTACACCTTC. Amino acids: CASGGQGALGYTF.

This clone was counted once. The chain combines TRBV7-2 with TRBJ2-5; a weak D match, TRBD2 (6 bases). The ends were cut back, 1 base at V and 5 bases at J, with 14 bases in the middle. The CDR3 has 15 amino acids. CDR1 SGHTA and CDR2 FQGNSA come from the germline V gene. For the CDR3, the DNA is TGTGCCAGCAGCTTAGATGGGAGGACGGGGGAGACCCAGTACTTC. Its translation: CASSLDGRTGETQYF.

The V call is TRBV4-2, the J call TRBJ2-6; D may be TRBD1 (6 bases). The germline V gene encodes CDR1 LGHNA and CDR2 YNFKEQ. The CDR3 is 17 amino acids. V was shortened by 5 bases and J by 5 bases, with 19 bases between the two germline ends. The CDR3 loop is CASSGTRLQSRANVLTF. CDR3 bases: TGTGCCAGCAGCGGGACACGGTTACAAAGTCGGGCCAACGTCCTGACTTTC.

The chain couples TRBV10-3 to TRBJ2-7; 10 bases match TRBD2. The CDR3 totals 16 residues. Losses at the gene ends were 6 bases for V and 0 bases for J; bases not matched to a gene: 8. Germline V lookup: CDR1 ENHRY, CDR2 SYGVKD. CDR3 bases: TGTGCCATCAGGATTAGCGGGGGGTCGTCCTCCTACGAGCAGTACTTC. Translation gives CAIRISGGSSSYEQYF.

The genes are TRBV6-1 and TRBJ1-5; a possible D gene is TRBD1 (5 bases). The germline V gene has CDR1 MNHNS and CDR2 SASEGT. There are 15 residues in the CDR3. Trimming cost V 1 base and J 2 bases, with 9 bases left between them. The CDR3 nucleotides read TGTGCCAGCAGTGAAGGGGGGGGTCGCAATCAGCCCCAGCATTTT. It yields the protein CASSEGGGRNQPQHF.

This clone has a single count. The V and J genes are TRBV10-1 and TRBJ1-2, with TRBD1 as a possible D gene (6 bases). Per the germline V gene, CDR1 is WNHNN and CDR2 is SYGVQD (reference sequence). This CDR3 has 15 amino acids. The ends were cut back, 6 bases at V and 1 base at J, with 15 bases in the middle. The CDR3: CASSRQDPINYGYTF. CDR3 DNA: TGCGCCAGCAGCAGACAGGACCCTATTAACTATGGCTACACCTTC.

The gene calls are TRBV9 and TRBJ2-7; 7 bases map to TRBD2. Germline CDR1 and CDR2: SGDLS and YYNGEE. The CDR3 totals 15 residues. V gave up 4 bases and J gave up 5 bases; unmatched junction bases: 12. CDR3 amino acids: CASSPVAGGTDEQYF. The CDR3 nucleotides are TGTGCCAGCAGCCCCGTCGCCGGGGGGACGGACGAGCAGTACTTC.

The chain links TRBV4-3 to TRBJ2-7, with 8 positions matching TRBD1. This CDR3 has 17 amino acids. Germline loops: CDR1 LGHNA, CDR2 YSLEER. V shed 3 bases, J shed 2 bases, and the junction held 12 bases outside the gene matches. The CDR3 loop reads CASSQTSGTGDTYEQYF. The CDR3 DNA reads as TGCGCCAGCAGCCAGACCTCCGGGACAGGAGATACCTACGAGCAGTACTTC.

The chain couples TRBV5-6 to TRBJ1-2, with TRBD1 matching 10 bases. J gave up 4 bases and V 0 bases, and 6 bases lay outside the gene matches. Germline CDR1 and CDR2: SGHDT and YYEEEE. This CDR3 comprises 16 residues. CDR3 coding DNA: TGTGCCAGCAGCTTGGGACAGGGGGCTTATAGCTATGGCTACACCTTC. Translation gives CASSLGQGAYSYGYTF. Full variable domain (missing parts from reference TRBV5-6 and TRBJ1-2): DAGVTQSPTHLIKTRGQQVTLRCSPKSGHDTVSWYQQALGQGPQFIFQYYEEEERQRGNFPDRFSGHQFPNYSSELNVNALLLGDSALYLCASSLGQGAYSYGYTFGSGTRLTVV.

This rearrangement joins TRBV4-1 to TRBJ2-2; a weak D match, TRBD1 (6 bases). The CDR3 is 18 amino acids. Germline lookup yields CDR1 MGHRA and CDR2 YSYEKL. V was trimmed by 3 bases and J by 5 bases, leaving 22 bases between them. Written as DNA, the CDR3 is TGCGCCAGCAGCCACCGGGACAACAGAACGACGGGGACCGGGGAGCTGTTTTTT. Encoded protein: CASSHRDNRTTGTGELFF.

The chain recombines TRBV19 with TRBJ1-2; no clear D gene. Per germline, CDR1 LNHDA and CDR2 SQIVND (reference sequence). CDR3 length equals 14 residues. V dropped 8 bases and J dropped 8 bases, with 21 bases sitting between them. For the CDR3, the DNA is TGTGCCAGTTCGAAGGTGGCAGGAGGTGAGGGCTACACCTTC. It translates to CASSKVAGGEGYTF.

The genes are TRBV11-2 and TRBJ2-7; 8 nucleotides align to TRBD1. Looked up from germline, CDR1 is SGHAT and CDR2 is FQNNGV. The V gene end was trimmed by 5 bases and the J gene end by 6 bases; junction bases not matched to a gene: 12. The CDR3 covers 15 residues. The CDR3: CASSPRGQGAFEQYF. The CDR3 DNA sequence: TGTGCCAGCAGCCCCCGAGGGCAGGGGGCTTTCGAGCAGTACTTC.

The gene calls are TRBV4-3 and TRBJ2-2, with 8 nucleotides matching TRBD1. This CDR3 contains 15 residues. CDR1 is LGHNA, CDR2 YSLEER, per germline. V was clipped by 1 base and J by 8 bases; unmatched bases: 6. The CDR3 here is CASSQGTDRAGELFF. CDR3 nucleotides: TGCGCCAGCAGCCAAGGCACGGACAGGGCAGGGGAGCTGTTTTTT.

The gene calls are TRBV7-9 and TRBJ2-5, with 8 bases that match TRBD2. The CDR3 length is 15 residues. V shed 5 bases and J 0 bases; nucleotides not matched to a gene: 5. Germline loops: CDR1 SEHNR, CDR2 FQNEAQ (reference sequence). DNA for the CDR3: TGTGCCAGCAGCGGGGAGCGGGAGTACCAAGAGACCCAGTACTTC. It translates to CASSGEREYQETQYF.

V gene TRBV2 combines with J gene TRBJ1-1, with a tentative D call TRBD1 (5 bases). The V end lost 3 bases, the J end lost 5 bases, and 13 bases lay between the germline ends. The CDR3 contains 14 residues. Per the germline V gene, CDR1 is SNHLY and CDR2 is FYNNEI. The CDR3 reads CASSDWQGGTEAFF. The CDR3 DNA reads TGTGCCAGCAGTGATTGGCAGGGTGGGACTGAAGCTTTCTTT.

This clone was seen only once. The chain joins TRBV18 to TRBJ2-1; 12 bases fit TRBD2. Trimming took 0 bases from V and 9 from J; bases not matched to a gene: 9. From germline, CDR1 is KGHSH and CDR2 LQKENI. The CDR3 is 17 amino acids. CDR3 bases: TGTGCCAGCTCACCACCTTCTCTAGCGGGGGGGCCGGGTGAGCAGTTCTTC. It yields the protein CASSPPSLAGGPGEQFF.

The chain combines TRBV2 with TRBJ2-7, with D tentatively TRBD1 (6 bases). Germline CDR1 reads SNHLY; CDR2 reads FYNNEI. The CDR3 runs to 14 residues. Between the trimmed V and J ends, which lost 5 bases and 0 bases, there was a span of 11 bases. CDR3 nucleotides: TGTGCCAGCAGTAGGGACACGCGCTCCTACGAGCAGTACTTC. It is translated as CASSRDTRSYEQYF.

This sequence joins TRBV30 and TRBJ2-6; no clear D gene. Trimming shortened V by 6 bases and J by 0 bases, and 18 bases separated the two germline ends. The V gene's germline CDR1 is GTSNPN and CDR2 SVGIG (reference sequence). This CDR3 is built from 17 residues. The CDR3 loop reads CACYVLTGGSGANVLTF. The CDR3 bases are TGTGCCTGCTACGTCCTTACCGGCGGCTCTGGGGCCAACGTCCTGACTTTC.

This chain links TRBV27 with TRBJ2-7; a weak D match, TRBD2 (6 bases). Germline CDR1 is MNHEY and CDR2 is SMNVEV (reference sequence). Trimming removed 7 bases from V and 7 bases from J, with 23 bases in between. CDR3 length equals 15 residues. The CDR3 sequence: CASKSNGRGLVEQYF. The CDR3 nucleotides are TGTGCCAGCAAATCCAACGGGCGGGGCCTCGTTGAGCAGTACTTC.

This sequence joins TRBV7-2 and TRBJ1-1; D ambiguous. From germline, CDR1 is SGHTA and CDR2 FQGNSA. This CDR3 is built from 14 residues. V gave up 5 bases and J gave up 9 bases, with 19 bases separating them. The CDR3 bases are TGTGCCAGCAGCACAGCCAGGCGACAAGTTAAAGCTTTCTTT. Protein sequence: CASSTARRQVKAFF. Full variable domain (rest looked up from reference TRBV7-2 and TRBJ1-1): GAGVSQSPSNKVTEKGKDVELRCDPISGHTALYWYRQSLGQGLEFLIYFQGNSAPDKSGLPSDRFSAERTGGSVSTLTIQRTQQEDSAVYLCASSTARRQVKAFFGQGTRLTVV.

The CDR3 reads CASSPSRLDTQYF. In DNA form, the CDR3 reads TGTGCCAGCTCACCCTCGCGTTTGGATACGCAGTATTTT. The rearrangement joins TRBV18 to TRBJ2-3, with D hard to call. Looked up from germline, CDR1 is KGHSH and CDR2 is LQKENI. The CDR3 is made up of 13 amino acids. Trimming cost V 3 bases and J 6 bases, with 10 bases left between them.